This passage covers 13 T cell receptor beta chains from one sample sequenced in a study of shared clonotypes between healthy human individuals. Sequencing was performed with immunoSEQ multiplex PCR; in TCRdb, only in-frame clones are kept and a portion is missing. The profile covers 2 million to 2.5 million clones, with 85% to 95% appearing a single time and about 0.41% taken by the ten largest. The specimen was naive CD4+ T cells from PBMCs. Specified subset: CD45RA+ positively selected. Receptor source: a young man in good health. Some clones in this sample may be carry-over from other donors' samples.

The V call is TRBV5-1, the J call TRBJ2-1; no definite D call. This CDR3 has 15 amino acids. Trimming shortened V by 0 bases and J by 16 bases, and 23 bases separated the two germline ends. CDR1 SGHRS and CDR2 YFSETQ come from the germline V gene. The CDR3 loop is CASSLGSSTPSSGFF. CDR3 nucleotide sequence: TGCGCCAGCAGCTTGGGGTCCTCCACACCCTCTTCCGGATTCTTC.

The V gene is TRBV19, the J gene TRBJ1-1, with 7 bases aligning to TRBD1. The CDR3 sequence is 14 residues long. CDR1 is LNHDA, CDR2 SQIVND, per germline (reference sequence). Trimming took 7 bases from V and 6 from J; bases not matched to a gene: 11. The CDR3 spells CASTTNPGQPEAFF. The CDR3 DNA reads TGTGCCAGTACCACTAATCCGGGACAGCCTGAAGCTTTCTTT.

The rearrangement uses TRBV29-1 and TRBJ1-1; maybe TRBD1 (5 bases). Trimming cost V 4 bases and J 1 base, with 10 bases left between them. This CDR3 is built from 13 residues. CDR1 is SQVTM and CDR2 is ANQGSEA in the germline V gene. The CDR3 nucleotides read TGCAGCGTTGGATGGGGGGAGAACACTGAAGCTTTCTTT. It yields the protein CSVGWGENTEAFF.

This rearrangement joins TRBV27 to TRBJ2-2; 9 bases match TRBD1. Trimming cost V 3 bases and J 7 bases; bases outside gene matches: 6. Per germline, CDR1 MNHEY and CDR2 SMNVEV (reference sequence). The CDR3 runs to 15 residues. CDR3 residues: CASSFGTGRVGELFF. CDR3 sequence (DNA): TGTGCCAGCAGTTTCGGGACAGGGAGGGTCGGGGAGCTGTTTTTT.

The CDR3 region has the DNA TGTGCCAGCAGTTTATTCCCCTCCCTAGCGGGGACCTCCTACGAGCAGTACTTC. This gives the protein CASSLFPSLAGTSYEQYF. This chain connects TRBV27 to TRBJ2-7, with 9 bases aligning to TRBD2. The V and J ends lost 1 base and 0 bases, in that order; junction bases with no gene match: 10. Germline assignment: CDR1 MNHEY and CDR2 SMNVEV (reference sequence). The CDR3 runs 18 residues.

In DNA form, the CDR3 reads TGTGCCAGCAGCCCTAGGGCAGGGACTGAAGCTTTCTTT. Translating it yields CASSPRAGTEAFF. The rearrangement joins TRBV11-3 to TRBJ1-1; possibly TRBD1 for D (5 bases). CDR1 is SGHNT and CDR2 is YENEEA in the germline V gene. Between the trimmed V and J ends, which lost 5 bases and 5 bases, there was a span of 12 bases. CDR3 size: 13 residues. Variable domain in full (rest from reference TRBV11-3 and TRBJ1-1): EAGVVQSPRYKIIEKKQPVAFWCNPISGHNTLYWYLQNLGQGPELLIRYENEEAVDDSQLPKDRFSAERLKGVDSTLKIQPAELGDSAVYLCASSPRAGTEAFFGQGTRLTVV.

The CDR3 nucleotides read TGTGCCACCAGCAGAAGCCCGGGGGCGTTAGCGGAGACCCAGTACTTC. Amino acid sequence: CATSRSPGALAETQYF. This chain connects TRBV15 to TRBJ2-5; D possibly uses TRBD1 or TRBD2 (6 bases each). V was shortened by 2 bases and J by 5 bases, with 18 bases between the two germline ends. The CDR3 extends over 16 amino acids. In germline, CDR1 is LNHNV, CDR2 YYDKDF (reference sequence).

DNA for the CDR3: TGCAGTGCTGTTTTTACGGCGGGCTACACCTTC. Its translation is CSAVFTAGYTF. V and J are TRBV20-1 and TRBJ1-2; no firm D call. CDR1 DFQATT and CDR2 SNEGSKA come from the germline V gene (reference sequence). The germline V and J ends were trimmed by 5 bases and 8 bases, with 12 bases remaining between them. This CDR3 spans 11 amino acids.

This chain connects TRBV4-3 to TRBJ1-2, with D unresolved. V lost 3 bases and J lost 1, with 6 bases in between. Germline loops: CDR1 LGHNA, CDR2 YSLEER. This CDR3 contains 13 residues. In nucleotides, the CDR3 is TGCGCCAGCAGCCACGAGGTTAACTATGGCTACACCTTC. Residues: CASSHEVNYGYTF.

The rearrangement links TRBV10-3 to TRBJ1-2, with D possibly matching TRBD1 (5 bases). The V gene lost 3 bases and the J gene lost 8 bases, with 16 bases spanning the gap. Germline V CDR1 and CDR2: ENHRY, SYGVKD. This CDR3 comprises 14 residues. The CDR3 region has the DNA TGTGCCATCAGTGAAGCAGGGACGCCGGGGGGCTACACCTTC. This codes for CAISEAGTPGGYTF.

This chain uses TRBV7-2 with TRBJ1-2; D possibly corresponds to TRBD1 (6 bases). Trimming shortened V by 6 bases and J by 7 bases, and 21 bases separated the two germline ends. CDR3 size: 15 residues. From germline, CDR1 is SGHTA and CDR2 FQGNSA. CDR3 loop: CASSPARGVKSGYTF. In nucleotides, the CDR3 is TGTGCCAGCAGTCCCGCTAGGGGGGTTAAGAGTGGCTACACCTTC. Combining the CDR3 with reference TRBV7-2 and TRBJ1-2 gives the whole variable domain GAGVSQSPSNKVTEKGKDVELRCDPISGHTALYWYRQSLGQGLEFLIYFQGNSAPDKSGLPSDRFSAERTGGSVSTLTIQRTQQEDSAVYLCASSPARGVKSGYTFGSGTRLTVV.

This chain connects TRBV11-2 to TRBJ1-2; D may be TRBD1 (5 bases). Germline values: CDR1 SGHAT, CDR2 FQNNGV. Trimming removed 5 bases from V and 6 bases from J, with 25 bases in between. The CDR3 is 17 amino acids. The CDR3 sequence is CASSPRGGDSLVDGYTF. DNA of the CDR3: TGTGCCAGCAGCCCGCGGGGGGGGGATTCCTTAGTCGATGGCTACACCTTC.

The V gene is TRBV6-6, the J gene TRBJ1-5, with 8 bases lining up with TRBD1. Germline V gene lookup returns CDR1 MNHNY and CDR2 SVGAGI (reference sequence). V lost 4 bases to trimming and J lost 5 bases; unmatched junction nucleotides: 10. The CDR3 consists of 16 residues. The CDR3 here is CASSFLLGQGDQPQHF. The CDR3, as DNA: TGTGCCAGCAGTTTCCTTTTAGGACAGGGCGATCAGCCCCAGCATTTT.